This T cell receptor (beta chain) was identified during a study of regulatory T cells in long-lasting Graves disease. Findings and limits, study-wide: Newly diagnosed patients shared 950 to 1,000 public clonotypes; persistent patients shared a few thousand.

This clonotype was seen only once. Its antigen is undetermined. Time point defined: persistent/refractory GD, antithyroid drugs over 5 years with positive TRAb. The TCR library was made from RNA that had been extracted from PBMCs in TRIzol. Library construction for TCR beta used iRepertoire HTBI primers and Arm-PCR of CDR3 regions. TCRdb passed the multiplex PCR reads through MiXCR, listing each CDR3 protein once. The repertoire holds over 450,000 distinct CDR3 sequences, with approximately 21% as singletons. The length of the CDR3 is 14 residues. V was trimmed by 6 bases and J by 2 bases, leaving 13 bases between them.

The sequencing here drew on peripheral blood mononuclear cells (PBMCs), taken when the disease was refractory, from a patient treated with antithyroid drugs. This sequence was found in a female donor with Graves disease. This sequence joins TRBV12-3 or TRBV12-4 and TRBJ2-5; no definite D call. In DNA, the CDR3 is TGTGCCAGCAGCGCGAGTGGGCAGCAAGAGACCCAGTACTTC. Amino acid sequence: CASSASGQQETQYF.